The next 8 T cell receptor beta chains were all read from a single sample in a study of shared clonotypes between healthy human individuals. Sequencing used immunoSEQ multiplex PCR; TCRdb keeps in-frame clones, though not all of them. Of some 2,500,000 clones listed, 85% to 95% were seen once; the top ten hold 0.37%. The sample consisted of naive CD4+ T cells from PBMCs. The subset: CD45RA+ positively selected. All receptors come from a young man in good health. Some clones in this sample may be carry-over from other donors' samples.

This chain uses TRBV30 with TRBJ2-2; D is uncertain. CDR1 and CDR2 from the germline V gene are GTSNPN and SVGIG (reference sequence). This CDR3 is 13 amino acids long. Trimming cost V 2 bases and J 1 base, with 5 bases left between them. The CDR3 DNA reads as TGTGCCTGGAGTCCGGGGAACACCGGGGAGCTGTTTTTT. This gives the protein CAWSPGNTGELFF.

The chain joins TRBV19 to TRBJ1-5, with D unclear. V lost 5 bases and J 2 bases, leaving 16 bases between the germline ends. The CDR3 runs to 16 residues. The germline CDR1 and CDR2 sequences are LNHDA and SQIVND (reference sequence). The CDR3 DNA follows: TGTGCCAGTAGTCGCAAAGAGGGATGGGGCAATCAGCCCCAGCATTTT. Its translation is CASSRKEGWGNQPQHF.

The V gene is TRBV5-1, the J gene TRBJ1-2, with D possibly matching TRBD1 (5 bases). Trimming pared 0 bases from V and 6 bases from J, leaving 12 bases between. This CDR3 contains 14 residues. Germline V gene sequence: CDR1 SGHRS, CDR2 YFSETQ. CDR3 residues: CASSLGSTDNGYTF. CDR3 bases: TGCGCCAGCAGCTTGGGGTCGACAGATAATGGCTACACCTTC.

V is TRBV5-4 and J is TRBJ2-7; TRBD2 matches at 10 bases. The CDR3 contains 17 residues. Losses at the gene ends were 3 bases for V and 3 bases for J; bases not matched to a gene: 12. Germline V CDR1 and CDR2: SGHNT, YYREEE (reference sequence). The CDR3 loop is CASSSGGWASGSYEQYF. The CDR3 nucleotides are TGTGCCAGCAGCTCTGGTGGGTGGGCTAGCGGGAGCTACGAGCAGTACTTC.

This chain uses TRBV7-9 with TRBJ2-7; D may be TRBD2 (6 bases). Per germline, CDR1 SEHNR and CDR2 FQNEAQ (reference sequence). CDR3 size: 17 residues. V was clipped by 1 base and J by 3 bases, with 19 bases between them. The CDR3 here is CASSLGMVGTGDYEQYF. CDR3 nucleotides: TGTGCCAGCAGCTTAGGAATGGTGGGGACGGGAGACTACGAGCAGTACTTC.

V is TRBV2 and J is TRBJ1-5, with 8 nucleotides matching TRBD1. The CDR3 spans 13 residues. Germline trimming cut 6 bases from V and 9 bases from J; bases unmatched to any gene: 7. Germline V gene lookup returns CDR1 SNHLY and CDR2 FYNNEI. In DNA, the CDR3 is TGTGCCAGCAGCGGACAGGGCTTGTGGCCCCAGCATTTT. It codes for CASSGQGLWPQHF.

The rearrangement links TRBV5-6 to TRBJ2-3; D is unresolved. In germline, CDR1 is SGHDT, CDR2 YYEEEE. V lost 1 base to trimming and J lost 9 bases, with 15 bases between them. The CDR3 is 14 residues long. The CDR3: CASSLTPDSVTQYF. CDR3 DNA: TGTGCCAGCAGCTTGACGCCCGATAGTGTAACGCAGTATTTT.

A word on this clone: Other DNA sequences in this specimen translate into the identical CDR3. The CDR3 region has the DNA TGTGCCAGCAGCCCCGGGACCTCAACAGATACGCAGTATTTT. Amino acid sequence: CASSPGTSTDTQYF. The chain recombines TRBV7-3 with TRBJ2-3; D possibly uses TRBD1 or TRBD2 (5 bases each). CDR1 SGHTA and CDR2 FQGTGA come from the germline V gene. V was pared by 5 bases and J by 3 bases, with 12 bases between. There are 14 residues in the CDR3. The full variable domain, in which reference TRBV7-3 and TRBJ2-3 provide the parts outside the CDR3, is GAGVSQTPSNKVTEKGKYVELRCDPISGHTALYWYRQSLGQGPEFLIYFQGTGAADDSGLPNDRFFAVRPEGSVSTLKIQRTERGDSAVYLCASSPGTSTDTQYFGPGTRLTVL.